This is a list of T cell receptor beta chains from one sample in a study of T cell repertoires in cytomegalovirus infection. TCRdb reanalysed the reads using MiXCR and keeps one entry per CDR3 protein. Of just under 300,000 distinct CDR3 sequences listed, 8% to 10% are singletons. Material: PBMCs. The receptors were sampled from a human donor in good health (CMV status not recorded). Some clones in this sample may be carry-over from other donors' samples. Each CDR3 is given with its conserved first and last residue. A D gene is named only where the DNA matches it firmly. Expanded clones get a size class; other rows say once, few or many, or leave the size out.

11,TRBJ1-1,NA,TRBV28,many,TGTGCCAGCAGTATCTACCCTGAAGCTTTCTTT,CASSIYPEAFF
14,TRBJ1-2,NA,TRBV20-1,many,TGCAGTGCTAGAGATGGAAGCAGAGACTGGGGCTACACCTTC,CSARDGSRDWGYTF
14,TRBJ1-6,TRBD1,TRBV14,NA,TGTGCCAGCAGCCTTGGGACAGGCAACGCGCCCCTCCACTTT,CASSLGTGNAPLHF
13,TRBJ1-2,TRBD1,TRBV24-1,few,TGTGCCACCAGCGGTACCAGGGGGAACGGCTACACCTTC,CATSGTRGNGYTF
11,TRBJ2-5,NA,TRBV20-1,many,TGCAGTGCTAGTGAGGCGCCGACCCAGTACTTC,CSASEAPTQYF
15,TRBJ2-7,NA,TRBV20-1,NA,TGCAGTGCTAGAGTGGCGCAGACGACCTCCTACGAGCAGTACTTC,CSARVAQTTSYEQYF
14,TRBJ1-1,NA,TRBV6-6,many,TGTGCCAGCAGTTACTCGAGGGGGGACACTGAAGCTTTCTTT,CASSYSRGDTEAFF
14,TRBJ2-1,TRBD2,TRBV12-3/TRBV12-4,many,TGTGCCAGCAGCCTGGGACTAGCGGGGGATGAGCAGTTCTTC,CASSLGLAGDEQFF
15,TRBJ2-3,TRBD1,TRBV19,NA,TGTGCCAGTAGTAGGAACAGGGGCGCATCAGATACGCAGTATTTT,CASSRNRGASDTQYF
13,TRBJ1-6,NA,TRBV7-9,few,TGTGCCAGCAGCTTAATGACAGCTGAACTCCTCCACTTT,CASSLMTAELLHF
15,TRBJ1-2,NA,TRBV20-1,many,TGCAGTGCTAGAGGCCTGGAGGGGTCAAACTATGGCTACACCTTC,CSARGLEGSNYGYTF
17,TRBJ1-4,NA,TRBV7-9,NA,TGTGCCAGCAGCAAAGGCCAGCTAACAGCAACTAATGAAAAACTGTTTTTT,CASSKGQLTATNEKLFF
16,TRBJ2-5,NA,TRBV7-2,many,TGTGCCAGCAGCTTAGAGTTTAGTCGGCCGCGGGAGACCCAGTACTTC,CASSLEFSRPRETQYF
16,TRBJ2-3,TRBD2,TRBV5-4,many,TGTGCCAGCAGCTTGAAGAGCGGGGGGAGCACAGATACGCAGTATTTT,CASSLKSGGSTDTQYF
15,TRBJ2-2,NA,TRBV5-1,NA,TGCGCCAGCAGCTTACGGGCCAAGAACACCGGGGAGCTGTTTTTT,CASSLRAKNTGELFF
16,TRBJ2-1,NA,TRBV6-2/TRBV6-3,many,TGTGCCAGCAACCCTCTAGGGGGGGTTGGCTACAATGAGCAGTTCTTC,CASNPLGGVGYNEQFF
16,TRBJ2-1,NA,TRBV7-9,many,TGTGCCAGCAGCTTAGCTTCAGGGCCTTCCTACAATGAGCAGTTCTTC,CASSLASGPSYNEQFF
11,TRBJ2-7,NA,TRBV23-1,many,TGCGCCAGCAGTCGGCTGTACGAGCAGTACTTC,CASSRLYEQYF
15,TRBJ1-1,NA,TRBV19,many,TGTGCCACCTACGGGGGCTATACTCTGAACACTGAAGCTTTCTTT,CATYGGYTLNTEAFF
14,TRBJ1-1,NA,TRBV15,many,TGTGCCACCAGCAGTGGAGTTCAGAACACTGAAGCTTTCTTT,CATSSGVQNTEAFF
15,TRBJ2-1,TRBD1,TRBV7-2,many,TGTGCCAGCAGCGTGGACAGGGCCCCCTACAATGAGCAGTTCTTC,CASSVDRAPYNEQFF
16,TRBJ2-3,TRBD1,TRBV5-4,few,TGTGCCAGCAGCCTTTTGAATCTACAGGGGGCGAATACGCAGTATTTT,CASSLLNLQGANTQYF
12,TRBJ1-1,NA,TRBV28,NA,TGTGCCAGCAGGAAACGACAGGATGAAGCTTTCTTT,CASRKRQDEAFF
14,TRBJ2-3,NA,TRBV28,many,TGTGCCAGCAGTCCCGGACCGCTCGCAGATACGCAGTATTTT,CASSPGPLADTQYF
14,TRBJ1-1,NA,TRBV4-2,few,TGTGCCAGCAGACGAAACAAGGAGAACACTGAAGCTTTCTTT,CASRRNKENTEAFF
14,TRBJ2-2,NA,TRBV15,NA,TGTGCCACCAGCCCGGAAAGGGGCGCCGGGGAGCTGTTTTTT,CATSPERGAGELFF